This T cell receptor beta chain was captured by sequencing in a study of cytomegalovirus exposure and HLA in healthy donors. PCR used 60 Vbeta primers and 13 Jbeta primers. Assay used: immunoSEQ multiplex PCR; TCRdb lists only in-frame clones, some missing. The sample carries 140,000 to 150,000 clones, around 75% recorded once. At sampling all donors were nominally healthy, likely with unrecorded immune exposures. Trimming stripped 4 bases from V and 5 bases from J, with 15 bases between. The V gene's germline CDR1 is MNHEY and CDR2 SVGAGI. This CDR3 spans 14 amino acids. This sequence originates from a man aged 30 to 45 in good health and CMV-seronegative. The specimen was PBMCs. V usage is TRBV6-5 and J usage is TRBJ2-7; D gene uncertain. The CDR3, as DNA: TGTGCCAGCAGTTGCAGGCTTAATAAGGACGAGCAGTACTTC. It specifies CASSCRLNKDEQYF.